The following is a TCR beta chain sequence with its context. Only in-frame clones appear in the TCRdb table, and some are missing; sequencing was by immunoSEQ multiplex PCR. The table has hundreds of thousands of clones, about 88% seen once. In terms of age and location, participants ranged from roughly 18 to 95 years and lived in about 25 US areas. Clinical histories supplied by participants themselves formed the basis of cohort assignment. Two negative PCRs, clearance, or symptom resolution were required of recovered Cohort 3 donors. This sample is drawn from a study of blood T cell repertoires in COVID-19. J was trimmed by 0 bases and V by 5 bases; bases with no gene match: 2. The CDR3 has 15 amino acids. Germline CDR1 and CDR2: SGHNT and YENEEA.

The V call is TRBV11-3, the J call TRBJ2-3, with 10 bases fitting TRBD2. Sequencing was performed on PBMCs or T cells enriched from blood (not recorded which). The sequence was collected from a woman in her sixties who had recovered from COVID-19. As DNA, the CDR3 is TGTGCCAGCAGCCTAGCGGGGGACAGCACAGATACGCAGTATTTT. This gives the protein CASSLAGDSTDTQYF. Full variable domain (outside the CDR3, taken from reference TRBV11-3 and TRBJ2-3): EAGVVQSPRYKIIEKKQPVAFWCNPISGHNTLYWYLQNLGQGPELLIRYENEEAVDDSQLPKDRFSAERLKGVDSTLKIQPAELGDSAVYLCASSLAGDSTDTQYFGPGTRLTVL.